Presented here are 23 T cell receptor beta chains from one specimen sequenced in a study of identical twins. MiXCR, run by TCRdb on the 5' RACE reads, gives a single entry per CDR3 protein. The data hold 750,000 to 950,000 distinct CDR3 sequences, with approximately 13% observed a single time. Another study also made use of these data, one on yellow fever vaccine responses in identical twins.

The sequenced sample consisted of PBMCs. The receptors here all came from a woman aged 18-29 years in good health.

In this sample, this clonotype turned up a few times. V gene TRBV10-2 combines with J gene TRBJ2-2; D remains ambiguous. V was shortened by 7 bases and J by 4 bases, with 13 bases between the two germline ends. Germline CDR1 WSHSY, CDR2 SAAADI. CDR3 length: 14 residues. The CDR3: CASTRLRRTGELFF. DNA for the CDR3: TGCGCCAGCACCAGACTTAGACGCACCGGGGAGCTGTTTTTT.

J is TRBJ1-4 and V is TRBV5-8, with TRBD1 matching 8 bases. Germline V CDR1 and CDR2: SGHTS, YDEGEE. CDR3 size: 15 residues. The V and J ends lost 2 bases and 6 bases, in that order; junction bases with no gene match: 6. The CDR3 DNA reads TGTGCCAGCAGCTTCGGACAGGGAGAATATGAAAAACTGTTTTTT. Its protein product is CASSFGQGEYEKLFF.

The rearrangement uses TRBV5-1 and TRBJ2-7, with a tentative D call TRBD1 (5 bases). The CDR3 has 15 amino acids. The V end was cut by 0 bases, the J end by 4 bases, with 14 bases between. Germline V gives CDR1 SGHRS, CDR2 YFSETQ. CDR3 sequence (DNA): TGCGCCAGCAGCTTGGAGGTAGGGGCGCGGTACGAGCAGTACTTC. The encoded protein is CASSLEVGARYEQYF. The whole variable domain, remainder taken from reference TRBV5-1 and TRBJ2-7, is KAGVTQTPRYLIKTRGQQVTLSCSPISGHRSVSWYQQTPGQGLQFLFEYFSETQRNKGNFPGRFSGRQFSNSRSEMNVSTLELGDSALYLCASSLEVGARYEQYFGPGTRLTVT.

The chain links TRBV12-3 or TRBV12-4 to TRBJ2-2; the D call may be TRBD1 or TRBD2 (7 bases each). V was pared by 5 bases and J by 6 bases, with 16 bases between. The CDR3 sequence is 15 residues long. CDR3 region: CASSARGGGSGELFF. The CDR3 DNA follows: TGTGCCAGCAGTGCAAGGGGAGGGGGCTCCGGGGAGCTGTTTTTT.

This clonotype has ten or more counts. The chain couples TRBV10-3 to TRBJ1-1; maybe TRBD1 (6 bases). CDR3 length equals 15 residues. Germline V gene lookup returns CDR1 ENHRY and CDR2 SYGVKD. V was shortened by 2 bases and J by 2 bases, with 12 bases between the two germline ends. CDR3 coding DNA: TGTGCCATCAGTGAGACGACAGGAAGAAACACTGAAGCTTTCTTT. It specifies CAISETTGRNTEAFF.

The table lists this clonotype with many counts. The chain is built from TRBV12-3 or TRBV12-4 and TRBJ1-4, with 9 positions matching TRBD1. Trimming at V came to 5 bases and at J to 13 bases, leaving 5 bases not matched to a gene. The CDR3 extends over 12 amino acids. CDR3 region: CASSGGQGGLFF. In DNA form, the CDR3 reads TGTGCCAGCAGTGGGGGACAGGGAGGACTGTTTTTT.

This clonotype occurred many times. The chain uses TRBV5-1 and TRBJ2-2; no clear D. Germline V gene data show CDR1 as SGHRS and CDR2 as YFSETQ. The CDR3 extends over 16 amino acids. The V and J ends lost 0 bases and 0 bases respectively, with 9 bases between them. CDR3 nucleotide sequence: TGCGCCAGCAGCTTGGAGGCCTCCGCGAACACCGGGGAGCTGTTTTTT. Translating gives CASSLEASANTGELFF.

The chain uses TRBV11-2 and TRBJ2-5; D unclear. Germline CDR1 SGHAT, CDR2 FQNNGV. The CDR3 has 15 amino acids. V was pared by 2 bases and J by 5 bases, with 15 bases between. Here the CDR3 reads CASSLIDGRVETQYF. For the CDR3, the DNA is TGTGCCAGCAGCTTAATAGACGGCCGGGTTGAGACCCAGTACTTC.

The chain is built from TRBV4-2 and TRBJ2-3; unclear D gene. Germline V gene data show CDR1 as LGHNA and CDR2 as YNFKEQ. CDR3 length: 13 amino acids. V was pared by 0 bases and J by 5 bases, with 6 bases between. This CDR3 is CASSQDLIDTQYF. Here the CDR3 DNA reads TGTGCCAGCAGCCAAGATCTAATAGATACGCAGTATTTT.

There are a few counts of this clonotype. The J gene is TRBJ2-3, the V gene TRBV7-9; TRBD2 agrees at 13 bases. CDR3 length: 16 amino acids. V was clipped by 5 bases and J by 4 bases; unmatched bases: 6. The V gene's germline CDR1 is SEHNR and CDR2 FQNEAQ (reference sequence). The CDR3 loop reads CASSTGTSGTADTQYF. The CDR3 region has the DNA TGTGCCAGCAGCACCGGGACTAGCGGGACCGCAGATACGCAGTATTTT.

This clonotype has ten or more counts. The chain has TRBV25-1 and TRBJ2-3; D ambiguous. This CDR3 comprises 15 residues. Between the trimmed V and J ends, which lost 3 bases and 1 base, there was a span of 11 bases. Looked up from germline, CDR1 is MGHDK and CDR2 is SYGVNS. CDR3 sequence reads: CASSEVHKRTDTQYF. CDR3 sequence (DNA): TGTGCCAGCAGTGAGGTCCACAAGCGCACAGATACGCAGTATTTT.

The J gene is TRBJ2-1, the V gene TRBV7-3, with D unresolved. Germline-derived CDR1 and CDR2 are SGHTA and FQGTGA. This CDR3 has 17 amino acids. V was pared by 3 bases and J by 4 bases, with 19 bases between. CDR3 protein: CASSFRPPDWGYNEQFF. CDR3 in DNA: TGTGCCAGCAGCTTTAGGCCTCCAGATTGGGGTTACAATGAGCAGTTCTTC.

Many counts were recorded for this clonotype. The rearrangement joins TRBV27 to TRBJ2-7; D is undetermined. Trimming stripped 7 bases from V and 0 bases from J, with 4 bases between. The germline V gene has CDR1 MNHEY and CDR2 SMNVEV (reference sequence). CDR3 length: 11 residues. CDR3 sequence reads: CASTYSYEQYF. As DNA, the CDR3 is TGTGCCAGCACTTACTCCTACGAGCAGTACTTC.

A few counts support this clonotype. This chain links TRBV20-1 with TRBJ1-6, with 7 bases fitting TRBD1. The length of the CDR3 is 12 residues. CDR1 DFQATT and CDR2 SNEGSKA come from the germline V gene (reference sequence). Trimming cost V 7 bases and J 10 bases; bases outside gene matches: 7. CDR3 sequence (DNA): TGCAGTGGACAGGGAGTCGGGTCACCCCTCCACTTT. Translation: CSGQGVGSPLHF.

The chain combines TRBV10-3 with TRBJ2-7; D is tentatively TRBD1 or TRBD2 (5 bases each). Germline V gives CDR1 ENHRY, CDR2 SYGVKD. The CDR3 is made up of 17 amino acids. V lost 2 bases, J lost 3 bases, and 20 bases lay in between. CDR3: CAISETTSWDPFYEQYF. The DNA of the CDR3 is TGTGCCATCAGTGAGACCACGAGTTGGGACCCGTTCTACGAGCAGTACTTC.

The chain employs TRBV12-3 or TRBV12-4 and TRBJ2-1; the D is unclear. The CDR3 is 14 amino acids. The V end was cut by 8 bases, the J end by 3 bases, with 14 bases between. This CDR3 reads CASQPPRVYNEQFF. The CDR3 DNA reads as TGTGCCAGCCAACCCCCCCGTGTCTACAATGAGCAGTTCTTC.

This clonotype was counted a few times. The rearrangement links TRBV7-2 to TRBJ2-1; 7 nucleotides agree with TRBD2. The CDR3 is 15 amino acids. Germline V gives CDR1 SGHTA, CDR2 FQGNSA. J gave up 4 bases and V 3 bases, and 6 bases lay outside the gene matches. CDR3 DNA: TGTGCCAGCAGCTTTTCAGCGGGACCTTACAATGAGCAGTTCTTC. Translated, it gives CASSFSAGPYNEQFF.

This chain links TRBV6-2 or TRBV6-3 with TRBJ2-3; 7 bases fit TRBD2. Looked up from germline, CDR1 is MNHEY and CDR2 is SVGEGT. The V segment lost 8 bases and the J segment 0 bases; nucleotides outside the gene matches: 23. The CDR3 is 20 amino acids. The CDR3 DNA reads TGTGCCAGCGACGGCAAGCGGGGACCACCTTCGATCTCTAGCACAGATACGCAGTATTTT. Encoded protein: CASDGKRGPPSISSTDTQYF.

The CDR3 DNA reads TGCGCCAGCTCCATGGACTCTCTGGGGCCTTTTTACGAGCAGTACTTC. This codes for CASSMDSLGPFYEQYF. The rearrangement joins TRBV4-1 to TRBJ2-7, with D perhaps TRBD1 or TRBD2 (5 bases each). Trimming removed 8 bases from V and 4 bases from J, with 24 bases in between. The CDR3 is 16 residues long. Germline CDR1 is MGHRA and CDR2 is YSYEKL.

This clonotype was detected only a few times. The V call is TRBV12-3 or TRBV12-4, the J call TRBJ1-2; 8 nucleotides line up with TRBD1. The V gene end was trimmed by 5 bases and the J gene end by 7 bases; junction bases not matched to a gene: 6. The CDR3 consists of 13 residues. CDR3 nucleotides: TGTGCCAGCAGTCCCCAGGGGGCGCTTGGCTACACCTTC. Translating it yields CASSPQGALGYTF.

This clonotype showed up just a few times. CDR3 residues: CASSPSGTSGTGELFF. CDR3 in DNA: TGTGCCAGCAGCCCCTCGGGGACTAGCGGGACCGGGGAGCTGTTTTTT. This chain joins TRBV11-3 and TRBJ2-2, with 12 bases fitting TRBD2. The length of the CDR3 is 16 residues. Losses at the gene ends were 5 bases for V and 5 bases for J; bases not matched to a gene: 6. Germline CDR1 reads SGHNT; CDR2 reads YENEEA.

J is TRBJ2-1 and V is TRBV9; 8 positions match TRBD2. The V segment lost 0 bases and the J segment 9 bases; nucleotides outside the gene matches: 8. The CDR3 runs 15 residues. Looked up from germline, CDR1 is SGDLS and CDR2 is YYNGEE. CDR3 in amino acids: CASSVGSAGVSEQFF. The CDR3 DNA reads TGTGCCAGCAGCGTAGGGTCAGCGGGAGTAAGTGAGCAGTTCTTC.

This clonotype turned up a few times. CDR3 loop: CASSLVSGENTEAFF. Written as DNA, the CDR3 is TGTGCCAGCAGCTTGGTCTCAGGGGAGAACACTGAAGCTTTCTTT. The chain is built from TRBV5-5 and TRBJ1-1; D is possibly TRBD1 (6 bases). Germline V lookup: CDR1 SGHKS, CDR2 YYEKEE (reference sequence). Trimming pared 0 bases from V and 1 base from J, leaving 10 bases between. The length of the CDR3 is 15 residues.